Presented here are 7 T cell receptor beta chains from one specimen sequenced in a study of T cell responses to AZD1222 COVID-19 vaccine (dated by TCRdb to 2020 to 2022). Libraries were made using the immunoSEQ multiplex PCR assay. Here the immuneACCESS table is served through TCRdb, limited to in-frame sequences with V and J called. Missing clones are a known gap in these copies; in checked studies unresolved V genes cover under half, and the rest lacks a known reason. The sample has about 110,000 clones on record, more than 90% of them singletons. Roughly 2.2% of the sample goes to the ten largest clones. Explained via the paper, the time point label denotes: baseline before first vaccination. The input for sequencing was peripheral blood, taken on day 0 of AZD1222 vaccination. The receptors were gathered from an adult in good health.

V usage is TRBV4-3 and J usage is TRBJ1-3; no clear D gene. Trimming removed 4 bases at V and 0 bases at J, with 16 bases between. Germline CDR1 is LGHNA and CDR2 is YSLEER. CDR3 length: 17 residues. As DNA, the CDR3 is TGCGCCAGCAGCCCCCAACCCCCGGGAAGCTCTGGAAACACCATATATTTT. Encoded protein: CASSPQPPGSSGNTIYF.

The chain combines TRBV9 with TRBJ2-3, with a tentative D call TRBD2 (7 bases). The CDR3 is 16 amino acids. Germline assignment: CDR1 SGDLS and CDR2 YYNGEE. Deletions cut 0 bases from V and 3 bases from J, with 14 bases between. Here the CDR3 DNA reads TGTGCCAGCAGCGTAGCTCGGGGGGCAGGAACAGATACGCAGTATTTT. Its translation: CASSVARGAGTDTQYF.

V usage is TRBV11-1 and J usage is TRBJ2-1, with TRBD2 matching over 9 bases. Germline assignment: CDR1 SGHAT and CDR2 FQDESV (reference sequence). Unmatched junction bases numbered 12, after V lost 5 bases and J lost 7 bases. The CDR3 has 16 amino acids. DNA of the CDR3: TGTGCCAGCAGCCCACGACTAGCGGAGTCGACAAATGAGCAGTTCTTC. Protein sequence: CASSPRLAESTNEQFF.

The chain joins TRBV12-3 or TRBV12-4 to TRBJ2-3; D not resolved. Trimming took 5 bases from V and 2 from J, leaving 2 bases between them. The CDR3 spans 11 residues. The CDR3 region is CASSHTDTQYF. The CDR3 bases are TGTGCCAGCAGTCACACAGATACGCAGTATTTT.

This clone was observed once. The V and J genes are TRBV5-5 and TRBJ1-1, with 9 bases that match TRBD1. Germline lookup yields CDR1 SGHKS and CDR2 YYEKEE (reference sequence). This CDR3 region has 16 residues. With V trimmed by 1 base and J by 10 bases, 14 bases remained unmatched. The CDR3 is CASSLYASGTGFAAFF. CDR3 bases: TGTGCCAGCAGCTTGTATGCTTCCGGGACAGGGTTTGCAGCTTTCTTT.

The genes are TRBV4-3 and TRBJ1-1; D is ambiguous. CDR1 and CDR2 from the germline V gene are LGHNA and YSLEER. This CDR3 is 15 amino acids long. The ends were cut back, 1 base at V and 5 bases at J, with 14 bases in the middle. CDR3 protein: CASSQAPGSWTEAFF. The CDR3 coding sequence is TGCGCCAGCAGCCAAGCTCCGGGCTCTTGGACTGAAGCTTTCTTT.

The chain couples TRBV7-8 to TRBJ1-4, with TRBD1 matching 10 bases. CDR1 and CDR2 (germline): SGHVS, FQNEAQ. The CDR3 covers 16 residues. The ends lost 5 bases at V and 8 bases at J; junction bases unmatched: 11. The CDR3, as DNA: TGTGCCAGCAGCCGCATTTCCGGGACAGGGGTGGAAAAACTGTTTTTT. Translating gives CASSRISGTGVEKLFF.